The sequence of this T cell receptor beta chain was determined in a study of control samples from healthy donors and cancer patients. The V end was cut by 1 base, the J end by 3 bases, with 12 bases between. CDR1 and CDR2 (germline): MNHNS, SASEGT. This CDR3 has 15 residues. This clone was recorded once. Produced via immunoSEQ multiplex PCR; TCRdb's table is partial and in-frame only. The table includes over 70,000 clones, roughly 91% detected once. The clonotype was recovered from a woman aged 55-69 years in good health. The sample taken for sequencing was blood. The chain combines TRBV6-1 with TRBJ2-5; D could derive from TRBD1 or TRBD2 (8 bases each). The CDR3 here is CASSEVAGQEETQYF. Written as DNA, the CDR3 is TGTGCCAGCAGTGAAGTAGCGGGACAGGAAGAGACCCAGTACTTC.